This T cell receptor (beta chain) was sequenced during a study of shared clonotypes between healthy human individuals. Study-wide results and limits: Generation probabilities were higher for clonotypes shared across all four sorted-subset donors than for unshared ones. A small donor pool kept down the genetic and exposure-history diversity that was represented.

Germline lookup yields CDR1 MNHNS and CDR2 SASEGT. CDR3 length equals 18 residues. Trimming took 3 bases from V and 0 from J; bases not matched to a gene: 5. Clones were sequenced by immunoSEQ multiplex PCR, and TCRdb holds only the in-frame ones, with some missing. The data show hundreds of thousands of clones, with 80% to 95% seen just once and less than 25% held by the top ten. Worth noting for this clone: Its target is not known.

The naive CD8 subset, CD45RO-negative cells positively selected for CCR7, excluded terminally differentiated effector memory CD45RA+ cells. The specimen sequenced was naive CD8+ T cells sorted from blood. This receptor was obtained from a man in his thirties or forties in good health. V gene TRBV6-1 combines with J gene TRBJ2-7; 16 bases align to TRBD2. The CDR3 sequence is CASSDRGLAGGPSYEQYF. In DNA form, the CDR3 reads TGTGCCAGCAGTGACCGGGGACTAGCGGGAGGGCCCTCCTACGAGCAGTACTTC.